The next 8 T cell receptor beta chains were all read from a single sample in a study of CD8+CD57+ T cells in acquired aplastic anemia. Genomic DNA templated the TCR beta VDJ and CDR3 profiling. In TCRdb, the reads were re-called with MiXCR into one record per CDR3 protein. The table records around 190,000 distinct CDR3 sequences, over 55% of them present only once. Sequenced: sorted CD4+, CD8+, or CD8+CD57+ T cells (not recorded which) from PBMCs. The origin of the receptors is a human donor in good health.

This clonotype was picked up a small number of times. The V and J genes are TRBV7-9 and TRBJ1-3; 7 bases agree with TRBD1. Germline values: CDR1 SEHNR, CDR2 FQNEAQ (reference sequence). With 5 bases clipped from V and 0 bases from J, the junction kept 10 bases outside the gene matches. There are 17 residues in the CDR3. CDR3 bases: TGTGCCAGCAGCCCCACACCGACAGGGATCTCTGGAAACACCATATATTTT. It encodes CASSPTPTGISGNTIYF.

This sequence joins TRBV18 and TRBJ2-7, with D perhaps assigned TRBD1 or TRBD2 (5 bases each). Trimming left V 6 bases short and J 2 bases short, with 14 bases between. The CDR3 is 14 residues long. Germline CDR1 and CDR2: KGHSH and LQKENI. The CDR3 nucleotides are TGTGCCAGCTCCGAGGGCCAGGGTACCTACGAGCAGTACTTC. Translated, it gives CASSEGQGTYEQYF.

The V and J genes are TRBV4-3 and TRBJ2-1, with TRBD2 identical over 9 bases. Germline loops: CDR1 LGHNA, CDR2 YSLEER. The CDR3 spans 18 residues. V gave up 1 base and J gave up 0 bases; unmatched junction bases: 7. The CDR3 is CASSQGLAGDFSYNEQFF. CDR3 nucleotide sequence: TGCGCCAGCAGCCAAGGGTTAGCGGGGGATTTCTCCTACAATGAGCAGTTCTTC.

Many counts were recorded for this clonotype. J is TRBJ2-1 and V is TRBV20-1; D uncertain. The CDR3 consists of 12 residues. Germline assignment: CDR1 DFQATT and CDR2 SNEGSKA (reference sequence). The CDR3 DNA follows: TGCACAGGCCGGAGCTCCTACAATGAGCAGTTCTTC. Residues: CTGRSSYNEQFF.

V gene TRBV20-1 combines with J gene TRBJ1-1; D remains unclear. The CDR3 has 13 amino acids. In germline, CDR1 is DFQATT, CDR2 SNEGSKA (reference sequence). Trimming pared 1 base from V and 0 bases from J, leaving 6 bases between. The CDR3 spells CSARGDMNTEAFF. In nucleotides, the CDR3 is TGCAGTGCTAGAGGTGACATGAACACTGAAGCTTTCTTT.

This clonotype showed up just a few times. The chain joins TRBV2 to TRBJ2-3, with a tentative D call TRBD1 (7 bases). The V and J ends lost 10 bases and 11 bases respectively, with 34 bases between them. Per the germline V gene, CDR1 is SNHLY and CDR2 is FYNNEI. The CDR3 runs to 17 residues. The CDR3 is CATMLRGGGDFNNEQYF. For the CDR3, the DNA is TGTGCCACCATGCTGCGAGGGGGCGGGGACTTTAACAATGAGCAGTATTTT. Based on the CDR3 plus reference TRBV2 and TRBJ2-3, the full variable domain is EPEVTQTPSHQVTQMGQEVILRCVPISNHLYFYWYRQILGQKVEFLVSFYNNEISEKSEIFDDQFSVERPDGSNFTLKIRSTKLEDSAMYFCATMLRGGGDFNNEQYFGPGTRLTVL.

The gene calls are TRBV5-1 and TRBJ2-3; D perhaps matches TRBD2 (5 bases). With 4 bases removed from V and 0 bases from J, the gap between germline ends came to 9 bases. CDR3 length equals 14 residues. Germline V lookup: CDR1 SGHRS, CDR2 YFSETQ. The CDR3: CASSHRTSTDTQYF. CDR3 bases: TGCGCCAGCAGCCACCGGACTAGCACAGATACGCAGTATTTT.

The rearrangement joins TRBV20-1 to TRBJ1-1, with a tentative D call TRBD1 (5 bases). CDR1 and CDR2 from the germline V gene are DFQATT and SNEGSKA (reference sequence). The V end was cut by 4 bases, the J end by 3 bases, with 9 bases between. This CDR3 is 12 amino acids long. The CDR3 reads CSAKAGDTEAFF. The CDR3 DNA reads as TGCAGTGCTAAGGCGGGGGACACTGAAGCTTTCTTT.